This T cell receptor beta chain derives from a study of T cell repertoires in cytomegalovirus infection. General study findings and limits: Within the response measured ex vivo, HLA-C-restricted CMV-specific TCR beta clonotypes were dominant.

Remarks on this clonotype: Its antigen is not identified.

Via MiXCR, TCRdb re-called the reads, giving one row per CDR3 protein. The sample contains some 700,000 distinct CDR3 sequences, about 40% of which appear only once. The length of the CDR3 is 13 residues. The V and J ends lost 8 bases and 8 bases respectively, with 18 bases between them. Germline assignment: CDR1 SNHLY and CDR2 FYNNEI. The TCR was taken from a human donor in good health (CMV status not recorded). Some clones in this sample may be carry-over from other donors' samples. Sequenced input: PBMCs. This chain connects TRBV2 to TRBJ1-2, with D maybe TRBD1 (6 bases). In DNA form, the CDR3 reads TGTGCCAGCCTAGGCTTACAGGGAAGGGGCTACACCTTC. Encoded protein: CASLGLQGRGYTF.